These 11 T cell receptor beta chains share one sample of origin, sequenced in a study of control samples from healthy donors and cancer patients. Assay used: immunoSEQ multiplex PCR; TCRdb lists only in-frame clones, some missing. The data hold tens of thousands of clones, with about 89% observed a single time. The sequenced material came from blood. These TCRs come from a woman aged 55-69 years in good health.

The chain joins TRBV5-1 to TRBJ1-3; TRBD1 might be the D (5 bases). Germline-derived CDR1 and CDR2 are SGHRS and YFSETQ. V was clipped by 6 bases and J by 4 bases, with 14 bases between them. The CDR3 runs to 14 residues. The CDR3 reads CASKLDNRGNTIYF. The CDR3 DNA is TGCGCCAGCAAACTGGACAACCGGGGAAACACCATATATTTT.

The CDR3 DNA follows: TGTGCCAGCAGCCCGTTGGGGGACGAGCAGTACTTC. Its translation is CASSPLGDEQYF. This sequence joins TRBV3-1 (or the pseudogene TRBV3-2) and TRBJ2-7; D assignment may be TRBD1 or TRBD2 (5 bases each). The CDR3 has 12 amino acids. Trimming shortened V by 4 bases and J by 5 bases, and 9 bases separated the two germline ends. CDR1 and CDR2 from the germline V gene are LGHDT and YNNKEL (reference sequence).

The chain combines TRBV6-6 with TRBJ2-3, with 8 bases lining up with TRBD2. The length of the CDR3 is 14 residues. Germline lookup yields CDR1 MNHNY and CDR2 SVGAGI (reference sequence). The ends lost 11 bases at V and 1 base at J; junction bases unmatched: 8. This CDR3 is CAGSGTSGTDTQYF. The CDR3 nucleotides are TGTGCCGGATCCGGGACTAGTGGCACAGATACGCAGTATTTT.

V is TRBV24-1 and J is TRBJ2-2; tentatively, D is TRBD2 (5 bases). The CDR3 extends over 13 amino acids. V lost 0 bases and J 10 bases, leaving 8 bases between the germline ends. Germline CDR1 reads KGHDR; CDR2 reads SFDVKD. CDR3 DNA: TGTGCCACCAGTGATTTGGGGAGCACGGAGCTGTTTTTT. Its protein is CATSDLGSTELFF.

CDR3 DNA: TGTGCCAGCAGAGTAGCGGGGGGGCCCGAGACCCAGTACTTC. As protein: CASRVAGGPETQYF. The chain carries TRBV3-1 (or the pseudogene TRBV3-2) and TRBJ2-5; TRBD2 agrees at 11 bases. CDR1 is LGHDT and CDR2 is YNNKEL in the germline V gene (reference sequence). V dropped 6 bases and J dropped 5; count of bases not matched to a gene: 5. This CDR3 region has 14 residues.

The gene calls are TRBV5-1 and TRBJ2-2; the match to TRBD2 covers 9 bases. J gave up 6 bases and V 2 bases, and 11 bases lay outside the gene matches. Looked up from germline, CDR1 is SGHRS and CDR2 is YFSETQ. The CDR3 extends over 17 amino acids. CDR3 sequence reads: CASSLLAGLVGSGELFF. CDR3 DNA: TGCGCCAGCAGCTTACTAGCGGGCCTCGTCGGGTCCGGGGAGCTGTTTTTT.

V gene TRBV2 combines with J gene TRBJ1-2, with TRBD1 identical over 9 bases. V lost 7 bases to trimming and J lost 4 bases; unmatched junction nucleotides: 13. The CDR3 runs to 16 residues. Germline assignment: CDR1 SNHLY and CDR2 FYNNEI. DNA for the CDR3: TGTGCCAGCAATGGGGGACAGGGACGGGTTAGCTATGGCTACACCTTC. It codes for CASNGGQGRVSYGYTF.

The V and J genes are TRBV30 and TRBJ2-7; D might be TRBD2 (6 bases). The germline V and J ends were trimmed by 3 bases and 4 bases, with 19 bases remaining between them. The V gene's germline CDR1 is GTSNPN and CDR2 SVGIG (reference sequence). This CDR3 region has 15 residues. CDR3 in amino acids: CAWSPHAPRGYEQYF. The CDR3 DNA follows: TGTGCCTGGAGCCCCCACGCCCCGCGGGGTTACGAGCAGTACTTC.

CDR3 sequence (DNA): TGTGCTAGTGGTTTGGTACTCGTAGGGTACAGGGTTCCTGGCTACACCTTC. Its translation is CASGLVLVGYRVPGYTF. The chain couples TRBV12-5 to TRBJ1-2; possible D gene TRBD1, 6 bases. Per the germline V gene, CDR1 is LGHNT and CDR2 is FRNRAP. CDR3 length: 17 amino acids. The V and J ends lost 0 bases and 7 bases respectively, with 21 bases between them.

V usage is TRBV30 and J usage is TRBJ1-2, with D hard to call. V lost 4 bases and J lost 2, with 11 bases in between. This CDR3 spans 13 amino acids. Germline CDR1 reads GTSNPN; CDR2 reads SVGIG (reference sequence). The chain's CDR3 is CAWTQATNYGYTF. The CDR3 DNA reads TGTGCCTGGACCCAGGCCACCAACTATGGCTACACCTTC. The full variable domain, rest sourced from reference TRBV30 and TRBJ1-2, is SQTIHQWPATLVQPVGSPLSLECTVEGTSNPNLYWYRQAAGRGLQLLFYSVGIGQISSEVPQNLSASRPQDRQFILSSKKLLLSDSGFYLCAWTQATNYGYTFGSGTRLTVV.

Turning to this clone: Other DNA sequences in this sample translate to the same CDR3. The chain employs TRBV18 and TRBJ1-2; the D gene is possibly TRBD1 (5 bases). The CDR3 totals 15 residues. The V end lost 2 bases, the J end lost 2 bases, and 12 bases lay between the germline ends. Germline CDR1 KGHSH, CDR2 LQKENI. The CDR3 is CASSPGQGLNYGYTF. The DNA for the CDR3 is TGTGCCAGCTCACCAGGGCAGGGCCTGAACTATGGCTACACCTTC.